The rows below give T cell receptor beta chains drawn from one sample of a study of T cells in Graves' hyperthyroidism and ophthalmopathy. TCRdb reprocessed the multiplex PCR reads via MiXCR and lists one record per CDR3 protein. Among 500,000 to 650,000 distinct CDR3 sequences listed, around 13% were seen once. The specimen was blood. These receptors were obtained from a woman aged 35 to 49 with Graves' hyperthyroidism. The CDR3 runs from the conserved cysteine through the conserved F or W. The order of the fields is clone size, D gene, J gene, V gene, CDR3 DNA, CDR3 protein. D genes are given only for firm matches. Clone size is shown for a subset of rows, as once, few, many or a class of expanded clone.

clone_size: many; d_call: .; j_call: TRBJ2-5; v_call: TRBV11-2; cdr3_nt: TGTGCCAGCAGCTTATATCTGTCCGAGACCCAGTACTTC; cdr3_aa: CASSLYLSETQYF
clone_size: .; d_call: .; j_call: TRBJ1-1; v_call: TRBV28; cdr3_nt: TGTGCCAGCAGCGGGTCTTCCGACACTGAAGCTTTCTTT; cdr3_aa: CASSGSSDTEAFF
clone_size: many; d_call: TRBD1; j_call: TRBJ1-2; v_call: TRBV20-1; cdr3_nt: TGCAGTGCTCCGCGGACAGGGGGCAACTATGGCTACACCTTC; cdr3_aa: CSAPRTGGNYGYTF
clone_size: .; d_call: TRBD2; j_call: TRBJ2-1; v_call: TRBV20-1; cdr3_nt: TGCAGTGCTAGGGCCCTCGGGAAGCGGGAGGGGGGTGAGCAGTTCTTC; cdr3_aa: CSARALGKREGGEQFF
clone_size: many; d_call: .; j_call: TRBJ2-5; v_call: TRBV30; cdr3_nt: TGTGCCTGGAGTATGGGGTTCGAGACCCAGTACTTC; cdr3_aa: CAWSMGFETQYF
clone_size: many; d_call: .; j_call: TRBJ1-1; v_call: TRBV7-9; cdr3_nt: TGTGCCAGCAACGACGGTCTGAACACTGAAGCTTTCTTT; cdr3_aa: CASNDGLNTEAFF
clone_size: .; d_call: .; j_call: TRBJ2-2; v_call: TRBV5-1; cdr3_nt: TGCGCCAGCAGCTTGCCCCCCACCGGGGAGCTGTTTTTT; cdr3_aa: CASSLPPTGELFF
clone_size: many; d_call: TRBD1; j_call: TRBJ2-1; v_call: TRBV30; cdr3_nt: TGTGCCTGGACCGACAGGGGGGGGTACAATGAGCAGTTCTTC; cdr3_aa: CAWTDRGGYNEQFF
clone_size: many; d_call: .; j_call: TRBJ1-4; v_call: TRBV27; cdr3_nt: TGTGCCAGCAGTGTCCTGGGCGGGCAGGCAACTAATGAAAAACTGTTTTTT; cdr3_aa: CASSVLGGQATNEKLFF
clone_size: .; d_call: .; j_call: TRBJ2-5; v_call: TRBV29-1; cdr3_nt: TGCAGCGTTGAAGGTCCGGGGATACAAGAGACCCAGTACTTC; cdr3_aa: CSVEGPGIQETQYF
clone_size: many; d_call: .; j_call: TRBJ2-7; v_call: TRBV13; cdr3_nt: TGTGCCAGCAGCTTATTCGGAGGGCTCGAGCAGTACTTC; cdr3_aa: CASSLFGGLEQYF
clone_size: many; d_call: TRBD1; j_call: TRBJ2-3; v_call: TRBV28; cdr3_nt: TGTGCCAGCAGTTTATGGGATACAGGGGGCTTTGGGACAGATACGCAGTATTTT; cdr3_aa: CASSLWDTGGFGTDTQYF
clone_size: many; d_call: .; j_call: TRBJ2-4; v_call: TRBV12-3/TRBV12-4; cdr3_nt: TGTGCCAGCAGCCCTACAGGGTTCCTAGCCAAAAACATTCAGTACTTC; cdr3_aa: CASSPTGFLAKNIQYF
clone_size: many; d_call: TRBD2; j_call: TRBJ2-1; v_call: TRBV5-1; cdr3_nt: TGCGCCAGCAGCTTGGAAAGCGGGAATGGCTACAATGAGCAGTTCTTC; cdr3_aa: CASSLESGNGYNEQFF
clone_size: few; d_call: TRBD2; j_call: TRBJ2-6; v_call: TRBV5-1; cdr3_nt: TGCGCCAGCAGCTTCCTAGCGGGGAGGACTGGGGCCAACGTCCTGACTTTC; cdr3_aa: CASSFLAGRTGANVLTF
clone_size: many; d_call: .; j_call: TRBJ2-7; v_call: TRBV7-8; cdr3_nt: TGTGCCAGCAGCCAGGACTCATTCTACGAGCAGTACTTC; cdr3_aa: CASSQDSFYEQYF
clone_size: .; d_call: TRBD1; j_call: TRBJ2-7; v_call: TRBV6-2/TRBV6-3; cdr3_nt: TGTGCCAGCAGTTCGGACAGGCCCTACGAGCAGTACTTC; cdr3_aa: CASSSDRPYEQYF
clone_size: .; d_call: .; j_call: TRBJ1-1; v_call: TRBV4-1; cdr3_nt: TGCGCCAGCAGCCAAGATTGGGGGGAAATGAACACTAAAGCTTTCTTT; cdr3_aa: CASSQDWGEMNTKAFF
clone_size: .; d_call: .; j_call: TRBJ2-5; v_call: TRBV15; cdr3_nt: TGTGCCACCAGCAGAGCAGGGTACCAAGAGACCCAGTACTTC; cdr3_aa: CATSRAGYQETQYF
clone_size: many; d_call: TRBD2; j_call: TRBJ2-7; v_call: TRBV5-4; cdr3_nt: TGTGCCAGCAGCCCCGACGGGACTATCGAGCAGTACTTC; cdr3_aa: CASSPDGTIEQYF
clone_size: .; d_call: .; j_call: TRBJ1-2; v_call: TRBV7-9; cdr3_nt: TGTGCCAGCAGCTTGAAAAACAGTCAAGAATATGGCTACACCTTC; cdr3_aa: CASSLKNSQEYGYTF
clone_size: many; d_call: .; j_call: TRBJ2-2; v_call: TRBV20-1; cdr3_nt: TGCAGTGCTAGTCCTACGGGACCCACCGGGGAGCTGTTTTTT; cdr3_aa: CSASPTGPTGELFF
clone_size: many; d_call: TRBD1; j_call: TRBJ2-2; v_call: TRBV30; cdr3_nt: TGTGCCTGGAAGCACCGGGACAGTCAATTGTCCGGGGAGCTGTTTTTT; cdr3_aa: CAWKHRDSQLSGELFF
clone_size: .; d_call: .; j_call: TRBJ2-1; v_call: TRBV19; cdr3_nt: TGTGCCAGTAGTATAGGCCGGGGAGGCTCCTACAATGAGCAGTTCTTC; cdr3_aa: CASSIGRGGSYNEQFF
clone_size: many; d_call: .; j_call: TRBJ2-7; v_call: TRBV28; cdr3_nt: TGTGCCAGCATCGATCCGACAGGAAGGTTCGAGCAGTACTTC; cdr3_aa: CASIDPTGRFEQYF